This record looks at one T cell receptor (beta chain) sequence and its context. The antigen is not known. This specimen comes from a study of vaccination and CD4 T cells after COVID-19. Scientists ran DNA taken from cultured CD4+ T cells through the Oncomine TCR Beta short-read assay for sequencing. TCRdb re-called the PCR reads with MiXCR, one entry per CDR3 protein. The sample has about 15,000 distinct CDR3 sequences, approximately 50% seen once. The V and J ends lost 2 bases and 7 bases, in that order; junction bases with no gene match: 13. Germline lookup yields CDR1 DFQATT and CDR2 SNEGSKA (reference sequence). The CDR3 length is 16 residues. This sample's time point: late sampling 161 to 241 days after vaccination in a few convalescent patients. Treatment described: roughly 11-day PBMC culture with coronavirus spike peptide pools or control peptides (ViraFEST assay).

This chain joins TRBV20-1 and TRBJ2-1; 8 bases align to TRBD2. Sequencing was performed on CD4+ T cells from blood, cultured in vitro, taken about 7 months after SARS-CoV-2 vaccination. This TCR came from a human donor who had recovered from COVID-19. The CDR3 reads CSARFTGGPDSNEQFF. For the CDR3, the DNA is TGCAGTGCTAGATTCACGGGGGGGCCGGATTCAAATGAGCAGTTCTTC.